This entry features one T cell receptor (beta chain) sequence. Its target is unknown. The ends were cut back, 6 bases at V and 4 bases at J, with 15 bases in the middle. Germline loops: CDR1 ENHRY, CDR2 SYGVKD. The CDR3 extends over 14 amino acids. This entry comes from a study of T cells after posttransplantation cyclophosphamide. Findings of the study overall: Skin or GI-infiltrating T cells shared few TRB sequences with blood. Recipient CMV seropositivity and CMV reactivation strongly tracked TRB clonality. Donor-recipient repertoire similarity was low at 1-2 months, rising over year one.

The related graft donor's blood sample was taken on the day of bone marrow donation. Sequenced by immunoSEQ multiplex PCR; TCRdb stores in-frame clones only, minus some. Here the sample spans some 66,000 clones, around 93% being singletons. The rearrangement uses TRBV10-3 and TRBJ2-5; TRBD2 is a possible D gene (5 bases). The receptor was derived from a woman aged 25-40 years in good health and a related stem cell transplant donor. Input material: PBMCs. The CDR3 sequence: CAIRSSSGVETQYF. The CDR3 nucleotides read TGTGCCATCAGGTCATCATCCGGGGTAGAGACCCAGTACTTC.